Below, 11 T cell receptor beta chains from the same sample are listed, as sequenced in a study of human T cells and chemical hapten exposure. TCRdb fed the RACE reads into MiXCR, producing one record per CDR3 protein. The sample comprises approximately 90,000 distinct CDR3 sequences, approximately 10% of which are singletons, and 2% to 2.5% rests with the top ten. Specified time point: patch test 1, 2 weeks after DPC sensitization. Treatment here: therapeutic diphenylcyclopropenone sensitization with weekly scalp DPC. The source was whole blood, collected in connection with sensitization to the hapten diphenylcyclopropenone (DPC). The receptors shown here come from a middle-aged man with alopecia areata. Some clones in this sample may be carry-over from other donors' samples.

This clonotype turned up a few times. The V and J genes are TRBV28 and TRBJ2-7; D might be TRBD2 (5 bases). Germline CDR1 is MDHEN and CDR2 is SYDVKM. V was pared by 3 bases and J by 0 bases, with 12 bases between. The CDR3 contains 15 residues. CDR3 sequence reads: CASSFAGRSSYEQYF. Written as DNA, the CDR3 is TGTGCCAGCAGTTTCGCGGGTAGGAGCTCCTACGAGCAGTACTTC.

This clonotype was recorded many times. This chain connects TRBV7-9 to TRBJ1-2, with 11 positions matching TRBD1. The V and J ends lost 5 bases and 4 bases, in that order; junction bases with no gene match: 3. The CDR3 consists of 14 residues. CDR1 and CDR2 from the germline V gene are SEHNR and FQNEAQ (reference sequence). The CDR3 nucleotides are TGTGCCAGCAGCCCCGGACAGGGGGCCTATGGCTACACCTTC. It yields the protein CASSPGQGAYGYTF. Drawing the rest from reference TRBV7-9 and TRBJ1-2, the complete variable domain is DTGVSQNPRHKITKRGQNVTFRCDPISEHNRLYWYRQTLGQGPEFLTYFQNEAQLEKSRLLSDRFSAERPKGSFSTLEIQRTEQGDSAMYLCASSPGQGAYGYTFGSGTRLTVV.

This clonotype was observed at least ten times. The V gene is TRBV28, the J gene TRBJ1-2; weak D call: TRBD1 (6 bases). The V end lost 2 bases, the J end lost 7 bases, and 17 bases lay between the germline ends. The V gene's germline CDR1 is MDHEN and CDR2 SYDVKM. CDR3 length: 15 amino acids. The CDR3 sequence: CASSLDVGTSLGYTF. CDR3 DNA sequence: TGTGCCAGCAGTTTAGACGTTGGGACATCCCTTGGCTACACCTTC.

This clonotype was counted a few times. V gene TRBV25-1 combines with J gene TRBJ1-5; D ambiguous. The V gene lost 3 bases and the J gene lost 0 bases, with 24 bases spanning the gap. The V gene's germline CDR1 is MGHDK and CDR2 SYGVNS. CDR3 length: 20 residues. For the CDR3, the DNA is TGTGCCAGCAGTGAGCCAGAAACCCTAGAGGACGGTGATAGCAATCAGCCCCAGCATTTT. This encodes CASSEPETLEDGDSNQPQHF. Filled out from reference TRBV25-1 and TRBJ1-5, the complete variable domain reads EADIYQTPRYLVIGTGKKITLECSQTMGHDKMYWYQQDPGMELHLIHYSYGVNSTEKGDLSSESTVSRIRTEHFPLTLESARPSHTSQYLCASSEPETLEDGDSNQPQHFGDGTRLSIL.

The V and J genes are TRBV29-1 and TRBJ1-2; D uncertain. V was cut by 4 bases and J by 6 bases, with 9 bases left in between. Germline assignment: CDR1 SQVTM and CDR2 ANQGSEA. There are 11 residues in the CDR3. In DNA, the CDR3 is TGCAGCGTTGTTTCCTGGGATGGCTACACCTTC. Translated: CSVVSWDGYTF. The whole variable domain, filled in from reference TRBV29-1 and TRBJ1-2, reads SAVISQKPSRDICQRGTSLTIQCQVDSQVTMMFWYRQQPGQSLTLIATANQGSEATYESGFVIDKFPISRPNLTFSTLTVSNMSPEDSSIYLCSVVSWDGYTFGSGTRLTVV.

This clonotype has ten or more counts. The chain carries TRBV6-1 and TRBJ1-1; D call uncertain. Germline values: CDR1 MNHNS, CDR2 SASEGT. There are 14 residues in the CDR3. The ends were cut back, 5 bases at V and 4 bases at J, with 14 bases in the middle. The CDR3 loop is CASSPEGPGTEAFF. CDR3 nucleotide sequence: TGTGCCAGCAGTCCTGAAGGGCCGGGCACTGAAGCTTTCTTT.

This clonotype has more than one count but fewer than ten. The CDR3 DNA reads TGTGCCAGCAGCTTGGGGCCCCGGGGTCGGACCGGGGAGCTGTTTTTT. Translating it yields CASSLGPRGRTGELFF. The chain carries TRBV7-6 and TRBJ2-2; TRBD1 or TRBD2 may be the D gene (5 bases each). The CDR3 contains 16 residues. Per the germline V gene, CDR1 is SGHVS and CDR2 is FNYEAQ. Trimming shortened V by 3 bases and J by 5 bases, and 16 bases separated the two germline ends.

Many counts were recorded for this clonotype. The chain links TRBV20-1 to TRBJ1-4, with TRBD1 as a possible D gene (5 bases). There are 15 residues in the CDR3. The germline V gene encodes CDR1 DFQATT and CDR2 SNEGSKA (reference sequence). The V gene lost 6 bases and the J gene lost 5 bases, with 19 bases spanning the gap. The DNA for the CDR3 is TGCAGTGCACTCCGAGACGGGGGGAGAAATGAAAAACTGTTTTTT. It encodes CSALRDGGRNEKLFF.

This clonotype showed up many times. The rearrangement joins TRBV2 to TRBJ2-1; 9 nucleotides align to TRBD2. The CDR3 extends over 13 amino acids. The V segment lost 7 bases and the J segment 8 bases; nucleotides outside the gene matches: 6. CDR1 SNHLY and CDR2 FYNNEI come from the germline V gene. CDR3 sequence: CASTGTSRYEQFF. CDR3 bases: TGTGCCAGCACTGGGACTAGCCGCTATGAGCAGTTCTTC. Based on the CDR3 plus reference TRBV2 and TRBJ2-1, the full variable domain is EPEVTQTPSHQVTQMGQEVILRCVPISNHLYFYWYRQILGQKVEFLVSFYNNEISEKSEIFDDQFSVERPDGSNFTLKIRSTKLEDSAMYFCASTGTSRYEQFFGPGTRLTVL.

This clonotype was detected ten times or more. The CDR3 DNA follows: TGCAGCGTTGTAGGACACTTAGATACCACTGGGGCCAACGTCCTGACTTTC. As protein: CSVVGHLDTTGANVLTF. The V call is TRBV29-1, the J call TRBJ2-6, with D maybe TRBD1 (5 bases). The germline V gene has CDR1 SQVTM and CDR2 ANQGSEA. Trimming cost V 4 bases and J 2 bases, with 18 bases left between them. This CDR3 comprises 17 residues.

CDR3 DNA sequence: TGTGCCTGGAGCCCCCAAGATCAAGAGACCCAGTACTTC. Its protein product is CAWSPQDQETQYF. The rearrangement joins TRBV30 to TRBJ2-5; D is undetermined. The CDR3 contains 13 residues. The ends were cut back, 3 bases at V and 2 bases at J, with 10 bases in the middle. Germline V lookup: CDR1 GTSNPN, CDR2 SVGIG (reference sequence). Full variable domain (missing parts from reference TRBV30 and TRBJ2-5): SQTIHQWPATLVQPVGSPLSLECTVEGTSNPNLYWYRQAAGRGLQLLFYSVGIGQISSEVPQNLSASRPQDRQFILSSKKLLLSDSGFYLCAWSPQDQETQYFGPGTRLLVL.